These T cell receptor beta chains were read from a single sample in a study of shared clonotypes between healthy human individuals. Assay used: immunoSEQ multiplex PCR; TCRdb lists only in-frame clones, some missing. Of about 660,000 clones in the sample, about 74% are singletons; the top ten hold roughly 1.7%. Input material: memory CD4+ T cells sorted from blood. The receptors originated from a woman aged 25 to 45 in good health. The CDR3 runs from the conserved cysteine through the conserved F or W. A D gene is named only where the DNA matches it firmly. Only some rows state a clone size, as once, few, many or a class for expanded clones.

V: TRBV4-1
size: once
J: TRBJ1-2
D: .
CDR3: CATTTVLGNYGYTF
DNA: TGCGCCACCACCACTGTCCTGGGAAACTATGGCTACACCTTC

V: TRBV7-2
size: .
J: TRBJ2-7
D: .
CDR3: CASSLDTHSYEQYF
DNA: TGTGCCAGCAGCTTGGACACCCACTCCTACGAGCAGTACTTC

V: TRBV11-2
size: .
J: TRBJ2-2
D: TRBD1
CDR3: CASSAQGAAGELFF
DNA: TGTGCCAGCAGCGCACAGGGGGCCGCCGGGGAGCTGTTTTTT

V: TRBV9
size: few
J: TRBJ2-3
D: TRBD2
CDR3: CASSVSGLAGEDTQYF
DNA: TGTGCCAGCAGCGTATCGGGACTAGCGGGAGAAGATACGCAGTATTTT

V: TRBV14
size: .
J: TRBJ1-1
D: .
CDR3: CASSQSLNTEAFF
DNA: TGTGCCAGCAGCCAATCTCTAAACACTGAAGCTTTCTTT

V: TRBV4-2
size: .
J: TRBJ2-1
D: TRBD2
CDR3: CASSQGTSGDNEQFF
DNA: TGTGCCAGCAGCCAAGGGACTAGCGGGGACAATGAGCAGTTCTTC

V: TRBV10-1
size: .
J: TRBJ2-5
D: TRBD2
CDR3: CASSAASGREETQYF
DNA: TGCGCCAGCAGTGCGGCTAGCGGGAGAGAAGAGACCCAGTACTTC

V: TRBV13
size: .
J: TRBJ1-2
D: .
CDR3: CASSLVRQGYTF
DNA: TGTGCCAGCAGCTTAGTGAGACAGGGCTACACCTTC

V: TRBV7-2
size: many
J: TRBJ2-2
D: .
CDR3: CASSLERVDTGELFF
DNA: TGTGCCAGCAGCTTAGAGCGGGTAGATACCGGGGAGCTGTTTTTT

V: TRBV7-8
size: .
J: TRBJ2-1
D: TRBD2
CDR3: CASSPARLAKGEDEQFF
DNA: TGTGCCAGCAGCCCAGCGCGACTAGCGAAAGGGGAAGATGAGCAGTTCTTC

V: TRBV7-9
size: .
J: TRBJ2-7
D: TRBD2
CDR3: CASSVKTSGINEQYF
DNA: TGTGCCAGCAGCGTTAAGACTAGCGGGATCAACGAGCAGTACTTC

V: TRBV19
size: .
J: TRBJ2-7
D: TRBD2
CDR3: CASSVLAGGYGEQYF
DNA: TGTGCCAGTAGTGTCCTAGCGGGAGGGTACGGCGAGCAGTACTTC

V: TRBV19
size: .
J: TRBJ1-4
D: .
CDR3: CASSITLAEATNEKLFF
DNA: TGTGCCAGTAGTATAACATTGGCAGAAGCAACTAATGAAAAACTGTTTTTT

V: TRBV18
size: .
J: TRBJ2-2
D: .
CDR3: CASSPRSGELFF
DNA: TGTGCCAGCTCACCTAGATCCGGGGAGCTGTTTTTT

V: TRBV27
size: .
J: TRBJ1-2
D: .
CDR3: CASSLDVNYGYTF
DNA: TGTGCCAGCAGTTTAGATGTGAACTATGGCTACACCTTC

V: TRBV19
size: .
J: TRBJ2-1
D: TRBD2
CDR3: CASSISGLDYNEQFF
DNA: TGTGCCAGTAGTATATCCGGACTAGACTACAATGAGCAGTTCTTC